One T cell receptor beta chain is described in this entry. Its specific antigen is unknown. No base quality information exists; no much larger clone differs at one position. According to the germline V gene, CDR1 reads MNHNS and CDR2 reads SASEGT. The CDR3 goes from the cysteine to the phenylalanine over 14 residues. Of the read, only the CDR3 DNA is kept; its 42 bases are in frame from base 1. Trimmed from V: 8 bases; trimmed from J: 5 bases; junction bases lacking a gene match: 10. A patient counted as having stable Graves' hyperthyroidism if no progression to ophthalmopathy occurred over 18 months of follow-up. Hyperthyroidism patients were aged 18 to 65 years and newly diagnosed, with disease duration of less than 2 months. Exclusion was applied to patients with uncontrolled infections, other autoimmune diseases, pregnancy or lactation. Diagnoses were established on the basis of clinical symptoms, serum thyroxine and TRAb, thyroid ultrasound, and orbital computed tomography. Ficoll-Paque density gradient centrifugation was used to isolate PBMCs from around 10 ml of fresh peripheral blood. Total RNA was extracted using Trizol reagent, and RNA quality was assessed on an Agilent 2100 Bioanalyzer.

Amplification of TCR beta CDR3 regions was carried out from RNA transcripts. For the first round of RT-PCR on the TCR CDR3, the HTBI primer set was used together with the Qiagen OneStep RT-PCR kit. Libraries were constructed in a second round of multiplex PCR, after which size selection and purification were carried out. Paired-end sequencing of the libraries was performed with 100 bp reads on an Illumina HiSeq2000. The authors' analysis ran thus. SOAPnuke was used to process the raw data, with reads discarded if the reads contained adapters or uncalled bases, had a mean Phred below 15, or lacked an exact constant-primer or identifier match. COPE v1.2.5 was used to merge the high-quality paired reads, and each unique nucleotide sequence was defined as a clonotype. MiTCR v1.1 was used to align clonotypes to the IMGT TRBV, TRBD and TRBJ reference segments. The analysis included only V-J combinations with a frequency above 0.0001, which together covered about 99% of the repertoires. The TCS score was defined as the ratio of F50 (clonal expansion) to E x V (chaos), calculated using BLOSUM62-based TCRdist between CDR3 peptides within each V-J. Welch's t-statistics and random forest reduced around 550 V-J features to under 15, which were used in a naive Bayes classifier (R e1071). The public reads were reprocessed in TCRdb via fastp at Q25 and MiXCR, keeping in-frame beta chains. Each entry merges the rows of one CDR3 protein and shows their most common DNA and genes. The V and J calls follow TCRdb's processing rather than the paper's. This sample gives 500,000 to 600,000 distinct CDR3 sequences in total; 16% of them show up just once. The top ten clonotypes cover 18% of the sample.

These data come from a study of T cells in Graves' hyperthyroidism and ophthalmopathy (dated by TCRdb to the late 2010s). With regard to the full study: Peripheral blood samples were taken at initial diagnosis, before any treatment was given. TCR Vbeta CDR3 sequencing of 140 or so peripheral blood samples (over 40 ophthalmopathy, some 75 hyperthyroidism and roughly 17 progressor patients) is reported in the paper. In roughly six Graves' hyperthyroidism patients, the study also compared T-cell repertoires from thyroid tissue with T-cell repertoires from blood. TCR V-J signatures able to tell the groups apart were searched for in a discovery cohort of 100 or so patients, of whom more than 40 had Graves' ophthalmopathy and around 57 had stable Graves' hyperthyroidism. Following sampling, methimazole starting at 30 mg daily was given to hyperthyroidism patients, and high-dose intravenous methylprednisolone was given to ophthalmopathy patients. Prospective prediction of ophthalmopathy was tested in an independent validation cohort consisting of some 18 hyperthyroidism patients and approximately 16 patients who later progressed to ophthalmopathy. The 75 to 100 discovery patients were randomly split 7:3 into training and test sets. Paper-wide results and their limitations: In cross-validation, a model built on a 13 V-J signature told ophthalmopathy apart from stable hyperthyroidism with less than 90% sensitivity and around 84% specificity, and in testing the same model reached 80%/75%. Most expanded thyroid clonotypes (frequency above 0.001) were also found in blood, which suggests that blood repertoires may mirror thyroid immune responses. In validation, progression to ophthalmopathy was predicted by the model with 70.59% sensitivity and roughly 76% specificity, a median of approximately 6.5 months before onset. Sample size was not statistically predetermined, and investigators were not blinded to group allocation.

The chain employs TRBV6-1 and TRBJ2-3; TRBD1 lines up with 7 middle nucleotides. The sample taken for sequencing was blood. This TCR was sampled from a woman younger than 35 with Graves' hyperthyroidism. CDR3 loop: CASCQGGSRDTQYF. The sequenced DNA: TGTGCCAGCTGCCAAGGGGGCTCGAGAGATACGCAGTATTTT.